The source of this T cell receptor beta chain is a study of T-cell memory formation after mild COVID-19. Points on this clonotype: No antigen is known for it.

Study findings and constraints: Memory from before infection featured some responding clones, which suggests cross-reactive memory joined. Among contracting clones, CD4+ were mainly CM/EM and CD8+ enriched in EMRA.

Via MiXCR, TCRdb re-called the 5' RACE reads, giving one row per CDR3 protein. Seen here are about 310,000 distinct CDR3 sequences, roughly 15% observed once, and the top ten hold around 23%. This TCR came from a man aged 18 to 30 who had mild COVID-19 (a few samples of this study predate the infection). Cell type and time point are not known. The source material was PBMCs or a T cell subset sorted from them (not recorded which).

CDR3 residues: CASSATGAANTEAFF. CDR3 DNA sequence: TGTGCCAGCAGCGCGACAGGGGCCGCGAACACTGAAGCTTTCTTT. This sequence joins TRBV6-2 or TRBV6-3 and TRBJ1-1; 8 nucleotides align to TRBD1. Trimming took 6 bases from V and 1 from J; bases not matched to a gene: 7. The CDR3 runs to 15 residues. The V gene's germline CDR1 is MNHEY and CDR2 SVGEGT.